This TCR beta chain was identified in a study of T cells in Graves' hyperthyroidism and ophthalmopathy. RNA transcripts provided the source from which TCR beta CDR3 regions were amplified. The HTBI primer set drove a first-round RT-PCR of the TCR CDR3. TCRdb used MiXCR to reprocess the multiplex PCR reads, holding one entry per CDR3 protein. This table has about 620,000 distinct CDR3 sequences, 15% to 20% appearing once. This clonotype was found many times. Sequencing was carried out using blood. The sequence came from a woman in her thirties with Graves' hyperthyroidism.

CDR3 bases: TGTGCCAGCAGCCTACCGGGACAGGGGGCAGGGGGGACTGAAGCTTTCTTT. Translated, it gives CASSLPGQGAGGTEAFF. The chain employs TRBV28 and TRBJ1-1, with TRBD1 identical over 12 bases. Germline V gives CDR1 MDHEN, CDR2 SYDVKM. The CDR3 runs to 17 residues. With 6 bases clipped from V and 5 bases from J, the junction kept 13 bases outside the gene matches.